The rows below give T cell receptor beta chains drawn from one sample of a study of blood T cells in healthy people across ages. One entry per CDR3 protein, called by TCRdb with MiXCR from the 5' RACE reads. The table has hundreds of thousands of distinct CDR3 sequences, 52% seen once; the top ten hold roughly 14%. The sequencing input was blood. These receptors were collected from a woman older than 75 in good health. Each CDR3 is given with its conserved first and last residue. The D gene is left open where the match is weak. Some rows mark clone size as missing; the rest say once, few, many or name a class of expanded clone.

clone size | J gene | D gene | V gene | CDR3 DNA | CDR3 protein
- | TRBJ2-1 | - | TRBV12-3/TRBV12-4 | TGTGCCAGCAGTTACGAGGAAGGGCGCTACGAGCAGTTCTTC | CASSYEEGRYEQFF
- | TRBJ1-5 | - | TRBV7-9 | TGTGCCAGCAGCTTCCCTCGATTTAGCAATCAGCCCCAGCATTTT | CASSFPRFSNQPQHF
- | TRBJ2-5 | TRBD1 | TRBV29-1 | TGCAGCGCTTTCCGGGACAGGGTCGTGGAGACCCAGTACTTC | CSAFRDRVVETQYF
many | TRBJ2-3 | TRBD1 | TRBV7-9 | TGTGCCAGCAGCATTACAAAACCGGGACAGGGAACAGATACGCAGTATTTT | CASSITKPGQGTDTQYF
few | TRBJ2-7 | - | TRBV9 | TGTGCCAGCAGCGTAGGTGGCAGGTCCTACGAGCAGTACTTC | CASSVGGRSYEQYF
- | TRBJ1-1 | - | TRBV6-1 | TGTGCCAGCAGTGTGATGGATCCCCGGGACACTGAAGCTTTCTTT | CASSVMDPRDTEAFF
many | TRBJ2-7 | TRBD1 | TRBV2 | TGTGCCAGCAGCCAACAGGGGGCGTCCTACGAGCAGTACTTC | CASSQQGASYEQYF
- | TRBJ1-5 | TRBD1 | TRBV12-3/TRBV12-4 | TGTGCCAGCAACCGACAGGGTAGCAATCAGCCCCAGCATTTT | CASNRQGSNQPQHF
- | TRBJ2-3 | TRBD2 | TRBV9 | TGTGCCAGCAGCCTAGGGACAAGGACTAGCGGGGGGTCCACGTATTTT | CASSLGTRTSGGSTYF
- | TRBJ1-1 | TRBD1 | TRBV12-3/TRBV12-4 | TGTGCCAGTAGTCCCCCGAGACAGGGTTTGGGGAACACTGAAGCTTTCTTT | CASSPPRQGLGNTEAFF
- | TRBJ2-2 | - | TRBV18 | TGTGCCAGCTCACTTTCTTCCGGGGAGCTGTTTTTT | CASSLSSGELFF
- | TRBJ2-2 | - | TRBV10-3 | TGTGCCATCACAGCTAACACCGGGGAGCTGTTTTTT | CAITANTGELFF
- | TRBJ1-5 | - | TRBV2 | TGTGCCAGCAGTGAAGAACAGAATCAGCCCCAGCATTTT | CASSEEQNQPQHF
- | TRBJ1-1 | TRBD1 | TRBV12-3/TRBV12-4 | TGTGCCAGCTGCAGGGAGGGGGCGCAGGCTTTCTTT | CASCREGAQAFF
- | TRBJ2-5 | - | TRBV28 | TGTGCCAGCAGTTTAGCTAGCGCGGTGAAGACCCAGTACTTC | CASSLASAVKTQYF
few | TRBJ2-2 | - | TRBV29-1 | TGCAGCGTGGGACCGGACACCGGGGAGCTGTTTTTT | CSVGPDTGELFF
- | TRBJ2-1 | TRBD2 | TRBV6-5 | TGTGCCAGCAGTTCGAGAATAGCGGGGGCTTACAATGAGCAGTTCTTC | CASSSRIAGAYNEQFF
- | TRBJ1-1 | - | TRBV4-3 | TGCGCCAGCAGCCAAGATCTGGCCAGTTCCATGAACACTGAAGCTTTCTTT | CASSQDLASSMNTEAFF
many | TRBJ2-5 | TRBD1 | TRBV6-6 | TGTGCCAGCAGTCTGACAGGGTCCCAGTACTTC | CASSLTGSQYF
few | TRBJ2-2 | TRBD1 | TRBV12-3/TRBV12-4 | TGTGCCAGCAGTTTAGGGACAGGGTTTCCCGGGGAGCTGTTTTTT | CASSLGTGFPGELFF
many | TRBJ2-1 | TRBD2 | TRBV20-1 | TGCAGTGCTAGAGATCTGACTAGCGGTTACAATGAGCAGTTCTTC | CSARDLTSGYNEQFF
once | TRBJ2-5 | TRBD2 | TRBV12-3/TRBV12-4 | TGTGCCAGCAGTACTAGCGGGCTCAACCAAGAGACCCAGTACTTC | CASSTSGLNQETQYF
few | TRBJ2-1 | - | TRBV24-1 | TGTGCCACCAGTGAGTGGACAGAAGGTGAGCAGTTCTTC | CATSEWTEGEQFF
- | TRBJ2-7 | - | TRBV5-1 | TGCGCCAGCAGCTTAAGGGATAGCTCCTACAATGAGCAGTACTTC | CASSLRDSSYNEQYF
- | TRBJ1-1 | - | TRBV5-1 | TGCGCCGGCAGAGAAGTAGGGGGGACTGAAGCTTTCTTT | CAGREVGGTEAFF
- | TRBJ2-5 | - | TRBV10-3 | TGTGCCATCAGGCTTAACGGACAGCCCCAAGAGACCCAGTACTTC | CAIRLNGQPQETQYF
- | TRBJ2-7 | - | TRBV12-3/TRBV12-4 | TGTGCCAGCCAGGGCGAGGGATCCTACAATGAGCAGTACTTC | CASQGEGSYNEQYF
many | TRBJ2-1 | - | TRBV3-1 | TGTGCCAGCAGCCAAGAGTCTTCTGAGCAGTTCTTC | CASSQESSEQFF